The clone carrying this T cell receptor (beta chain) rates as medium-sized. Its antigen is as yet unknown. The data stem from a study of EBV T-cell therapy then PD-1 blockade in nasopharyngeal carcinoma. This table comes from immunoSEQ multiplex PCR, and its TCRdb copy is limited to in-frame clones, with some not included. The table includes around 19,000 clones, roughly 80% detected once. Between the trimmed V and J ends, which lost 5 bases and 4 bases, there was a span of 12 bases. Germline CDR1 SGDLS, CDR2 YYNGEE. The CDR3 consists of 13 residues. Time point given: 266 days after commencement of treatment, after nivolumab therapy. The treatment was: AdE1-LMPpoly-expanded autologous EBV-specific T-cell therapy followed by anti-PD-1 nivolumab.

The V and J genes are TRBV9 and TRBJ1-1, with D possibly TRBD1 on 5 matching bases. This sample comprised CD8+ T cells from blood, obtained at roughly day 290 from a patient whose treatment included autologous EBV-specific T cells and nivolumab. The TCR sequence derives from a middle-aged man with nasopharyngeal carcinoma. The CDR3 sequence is CASSWGEGTEAFF. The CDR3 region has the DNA TGTGCCAGCAGTTGGGGGGAGGGCACTGAAGCTTTCTTT.